The 23 T cell receptor beta chains listed next were all sequenced from one sample in a study of early T cells in non-severe SARS-CoV-2 infection. TCRdb reprocessed the 5' RACE reads via MiXCR and lists one record per CDR3 protein. The sample shows 95,000 to 100,000 distinct CDR3 sequences, around 10% of them seen only once. Specimen: whole blood. The receptors were gathered from an adult who was a healthcare worker with PCR-confirmed SARS-CoV-2 infection or an uninfected control (not recorded which).

This clonotype has a handful of counts. The rearrangement joins TRBV6-1 to TRBJ2-7; weak D call: TRBD2 (5 bases). The V and J ends lost 8 bases and 0 bases respectively, with 17 bases between them. Germline V gene sequence: CDR1 MNHNS, CDR2 SASEGT. The CDR3 loop spans 15 amino acids. This CDR3 is CASGKVAGPSYEQYF. The CDR3 DNA reads as TGTGCCAGCGGCAAGGTTGCGGGCCCCTCCTACGAGCAGTACTTC.

This clonotype was found a few times. The CDR3 sequence: CASRGEDYEQYF. As DNA, the CDR3 is TGTGCCAGCAGGGGGGAAGACTACGAGCAGTACTTC. The gene calls are TRBV7-9 and TRBJ2-7; either TRBD1 or TRBD2 may supply D (5 bases each). The CDR3 is made up of 12 amino acids. Germline V gene sequence: CDR1 SEHNR, CDR2 FQNEAQ (reference sequence). With 6 bases removed from V and 3 bases from J, the gap between germline ends came to 9 bases.

The chain has TRBV2 and TRBJ1-4, with D maybe TRBD1 (5 bases). The CDR3 is 12 amino acids. CDR1 is SNHLY and CDR2 is FYNNEI in the germline V gene. The V and J ends lost 10 bases and 0 bases respectively, with 6 bases between them. For the CDR3, the DNA is TGTGCCACGACAGCAACTAATGAAAAACTGTTTTTT. Its translation is CATTATNEKLFF.

In this sample, this clonotype turned up a few times. The J gene is TRBJ1-1, the V gene TRBV5-1, with 7 bases that match TRBD1. Germline lookup yields CDR1 SGHRS and CDR2 YFSETQ. The V gene end was trimmed by 4 bases and the J gene end by 0 bases; junction bases not matched to a gene: 12. The CDR3 has 17 amino acids. In DNA form, the CDR3 reads TGCGCCAGCAGCCGTGGGACAGCGGAAACTATGAACACTGAAGCTTTCTTT. Protein sequence: CASSRGTAETMNTEAFF. The full variable domain, with the rest looked up from reference TRBV5-1 and TRBJ1-1, is KAGVTQTPRYLIKTRGQQVTLSCSPISGHRSVSWYQQTPGQGLQFLFEYFSETQRNKGNFPGRFSGRQFSNSRSEMNVSTLELGDSALYLCASSRGTAETMNTEAFFGQGTRLTVV.

The table lists this clonotype with many counts. The CDR3 coding sequence is TGCGCCAGCAGCTTCAACTACAATGAGCAGTTCTTC. Its translation: CASSFNYNEQFF. The chain is built from TRBV5-1 and TRBJ2-1; D unresolved. Germline CDR1 is SGHRS and CDR2 is YFSETQ. The length of the CDR3 is 12 residues. V lost 2 bases and J 3 bases, leaving 3 bases between the germline ends.

This clonotype has only a few counts. The chain links TRBV12-3 or TRBV12-4 to TRBJ1-2, with TRBD1 as a possible D gene (6 bases). V lost 4 bases and J 4 bases, leaving 13 bases between the germline ends. CDR3 length equals 14 residues. CDR3 loop: CASSSLGGAYGYTF. CDR3 DNA: TGTGCCAGCAGTTCATTAGGGGGGGCCTATGGCTACACCTTC.

The V call is TRBV9, the J call TRBJ2-5; D ambiguous. Germline V gene data show CDR1 as SGDLS and CDR2 as YYNGEE. The CDR3 spans 13 residues. With 4 bases removed from V and 4 bases from J, the gap between germline ends came to 11 bases. The CDR3 region has the DNA TGTGCCAGCAGCCCCCGCGGAAGAGAGACCCAGTACTTC. Its protein product is CASSPRGRETQYF.

This clonotype was detected only a few times. The chain uses TRBV30 and TRBJ2-3; TRBD1 agrees at 11 bases. J gave up 4 bases and V 3 bases, and 6 bases lay outside the gene matches. CDR3 size: 15 residues. Germline V lookup: CDR1 GTSNPN, CDR2 SVGIG (reference sequence). The CDR3 nucleotides are TGTGCCTGGAGGCGGACAGGGGGCGCGCCAGATACGCAGTATTTT. It specifies CAWRRTGGAPDTQYF.

This clonotype occurred once. The genes are TRBV25-1 and TRBJ1-5; D possibly corresponds to TRBD1 (6 bases). CDR1 is MGHDK and CDR2 is SYGVNS in the germline V gene. Trimming stripped 6 bases from V and 7 bases from J, with 13 bases between. The CDR3 totals 13 residues. As DNA, the CDR3 is TGTGCCAGCAGCGCTACAGGGAGCCAGCCCCAGCATTTT. Translating it yields CASSATGSQPQHF.

The rearrangement links TRBV27 to TRBJ1-2; TRBD1 might be the D (6 bases). This CDR3 region has 16 residues. The V end was cut by 0 bases, the J end by 0 bases, with 11 bases between. Per the germline V gene, CDR1 is MNHEY and CDR2 is SMNVEV (reference sequence). Written as DNA, the CDR3 is TGTGCCAGCAGTTTATCTTCAGGGGAAGCTAACTATGGCTACACCTTC. This gives the protein CASSLSSGEANYGYTF.

This clonotype came up a few times. The chain links TRBV28 to TRBJ2-7; the match to TRBD2 covers 12 bases. This CDR3 has 16 residues. The trim removed 5 bases at V and 3 bases at J, leaving 8 bases unmatched. The germline V gene encodes CDR1 MDHEN and CDR2 SYDVKM. CDR3: CASSPEGTSGFYEQYF. As DNA, the CDR3 is TGTGCCAGCAGTCCCGAGGGGACTAGCGGGTTCTACGAGCAGTACTTC. Supplemented by reference TRBV28 and TRBJ2-7, the full variable domain reads DVKVTQSSRYLVKRTGEKVFLECVQDMDHENMFWYRQDPGLGLRLIYFSYDVKMKEKGDIPEGYSVSREKKERFSLILESASTNQTSMYLCASSPEGTSGFYEQYFGPGTRLTVT.

The chain recombines TRBV7-2 with TRBJ2-3; D is uncertain. Germline assignment: CDR1 SGHTA and CDR2 FQGNSA. The CDR3 extends over 14 amino acids. Between the trimmed V and J ends, which lost 5 bases and 0 bases, there was a span of 9 bases. CDR3 residues: CASSPGRSTDTQYF. In DNA form, the CDR3 reads TGTGCCAGCAGCCCGGGCCGGAGCACAGATACGCAGTATTTT.

This clonotype showed up many times. The chain employs TRBV15 and TRBJ2-5, with D possibly called TRBD1 or TRBD2 (5 bases each). The CDR3 has 12 amino acids. Germline lookup yields CDR1 LNHNV and CDR2 YYDKDF (reference sequence). V lost 4 bases, J lost 4 bases, and 7 bases lay in between. The CDR3 DNA is TGTGCCACCAGCACAGGGAGAGAGACCCAGTACTTC. Encoded protein: CATSTGRETQYF.

This clonotype was seen repeatedly, ten times or more. The chain is built from TRBV20-1 and TRBJ2-7, with a weak D call TRBD2 (5 bases). Trimming removed 4 bases from V and 2 bases from J, with 9 bases in between. In germline, CDR1 is DFQATT, CDR2 SNEGSKA (reference sequence). This CDR3 region has 12 residues. CDR3 sequence: CSAKGSAYEQYF. As DNA, the CDR3 is TGCAGTGCTAAAGGGAGCGCCTACGAGCAGTACTTC.

This clonotype was recorded at least ten times. The chain joins TRBV7-9 to TRBJ1-5, with TRBD1 as a possible D gene (6 bases). Germline CDR1 SEHNR, CDR2 FQNEAQ (reference sequence). The length of the CDR3 is 15 residues. V was shortened by 1 base and J by 5 bases, with 12 bases between the two germline ends. The CDR3 spells CASSLDGGAYQPQHF. In DNA form, the CDR3 reads TGTGCCAGCAGCTTAGATGGGGGGGCCTATCAGCCCCAGCATTTT.

This clonotype appeared many times. This rearrangement joins TRBV5-1 to TRBJ1-4; no firm D call. Trimming shortened V by 3 bases and J by 4 bases, and 10 bases separated the two germline ends. Germline assignment: CDR1 SGHRS and CDR2 YFSETQ. The CDR3 extends over 14 amino acids. CDR3 sequence reads: CASSSDPNNEKLFF. In nucleotides, the CDR3 is TGCGCCAGCAGCTCGGACCCCAATAATGAAAAACTGTTTTTT. Using reference TRBV5-1 and TRBJ1-4 for the parts outside the CDR3, the full variable domain is KAGVTQTPRYLIKTRGQQVTLSCSPISGHRSVSWYQQTPGQGLQFLFEYFSETQRNKGNFPGRFSGRQFSNSRSEMNVSTLELGDSALYLCASSSDPNNEKLFFGSGTQLSVL.

The chain couples TRBV12-3 or TRBV12-4 to TRBJ2-1; 10 bases agree with TRBD1. V shed 5 bases, J shed 10 bases, and the junction held 14 bases outside the gene matches. The CDR3 covers 16 residues. Here the CDR3 DNA reads TGTGCCAGCAGTCCCCCGGGGGACAGGGGTTTTGTGGAGCAGTTCTTC. Translation gives CASSPPGDRGFVEQFF.

In the case of this clonotype: At one end the junction does not follow the germline gene, possibly because of a read error. The chain combines TRBV20-1 with TRBJ2-1, with D possibly being TRBD1 or TRBD2 (5 bases each). Germline-derived CDR1 and CDR2 are DFQATT and SNEGSKA (reference sequence). The length of the CDR3 is 12 residues. The CDR3: CSARAQGPLRVF. The CDR3 nucleotides read TGCAGTGCTAGAGCCCAGGGACCGCTAAGGGTCTTC.

The chain uses TRBV6-1 and TRBJ2-2; maybe TRBD1 (5 bases). CDR3 length equals 15 residues. V was shortened by 1 base and J by 4 bases, with 10 bases between the two germline ends. Germline loops: CDR1 MNHNS, CDR2 SASEGT. The chain's CDR3 is CASSEEGAGTGELFF. The CDR3 DNA follows: TGTGCCAGCAGTGAAGAAGGGGCTGGCACCGGGGAGCTGTTTTTT.

The V gene is TRBV29-1, the J gene TRBJ2-4; TRBD1 agrees at 10 bases. CDR3 length: 14 residues. CDR1 and CDR2 (germline): SQVTM, ANQGSEA. J lost 11 bases, V lost 4 bases, and 11 bases had no gene match. The CDR3 region has the DNA TGCAGCGTTGCGTCCCCGGGACAGGGGATAGTTCAGTACTTC. Translation: CSVASPGQGIVQYF.

The CDR3 region is CSVEVGDPYF. The CDR3 nucleotides are TGCAGCGTTGAAGTGGGAGACCCGTATTTT. This sequence joins TRBV29-1 and TRBJ2-3, with D perhaps TRBD2 (5 bases). Germline assignment: CDR1 SQVTM and CDR2 ANQGSEA. Trimming removed 1 base at V and 14 bases at J, with 10 bases between. CDR3 length: 10 amino acids.

This clonotype was picked up many times. This chain joins TRBV4-1 and TRBJ2-3; possible D gene TRBD1, 8 bases. The length of the CDR3 is 19 residues. CDR1 MGHRA and CDR2 YSYEKL come from the germline V gene. V lost 4 bases, J lost 0 bases, and 23 bases lay in between. CDR3 sequence: CASSLPGGGRGVSTDTQYF. DNA for the CDR3: TGCGCCAGCAGCCTCCCAGGGGGCGGCCGGGGGGTGAGCACAGATACGCAGTATTTT.

The chain carries TRBV24-1 and TRBJ2-6; D unresolved. Trimming shortened V by 7 bases and J by 0 bases, and 3 bases separated the two germline ends. This CDR3 is built from 13 residues. Germline V gene data show CDR1 as KGHDR and CDR2 as SFDVKD. CDR3 protein: CATRNSGANVLTF. The DNA of the CDR3 is TGTGCCACCAGAAACTCTGGGGCCAACGTCCTGACTTTC.